Included here is one T cell receptor beta chain sequence, with context. Its antigen is currently unknown. Amplification used 60 Vbeta primers and 13 Jbeta primers. Here immunoSEQ multiplex PCR was the method, and the copy in TCRdb shows in-frame clones only, minus some. The table has some 160,000 clones, around 73% seen once. Germline values: CDR1 SNHLY, CDR2 FYNNEI. V gave up 9 bases and J gave up 0 bases; unmatched junction bases: 6. The CDR3 is 14 amino acids. This record comes from a study of cytomegalovirus exposure and HLA in healthy donors. Regarding the study as a whole: An analysis was carried out at a later point. It showed that HLA-associated TCR beta chains were more clonally expanded than equally common non-associated chains. Confirmation was obtained in vitro that a few CMV-associated chains are specific for CMV antigens.

This TCR came from a woman aged 18-29 years in good health and CMV-seropositive. The chain links TRBV2 to TRBJ1-2; 8 bases map to TRBD1. The sequencing input was PBMCs. Written as DNA, the CDR3 is TGTGCCAGTCCGACAGGGGCCGCTAACTATGGCTACACCTTC. This codes for CASPTGAANYGYTF.